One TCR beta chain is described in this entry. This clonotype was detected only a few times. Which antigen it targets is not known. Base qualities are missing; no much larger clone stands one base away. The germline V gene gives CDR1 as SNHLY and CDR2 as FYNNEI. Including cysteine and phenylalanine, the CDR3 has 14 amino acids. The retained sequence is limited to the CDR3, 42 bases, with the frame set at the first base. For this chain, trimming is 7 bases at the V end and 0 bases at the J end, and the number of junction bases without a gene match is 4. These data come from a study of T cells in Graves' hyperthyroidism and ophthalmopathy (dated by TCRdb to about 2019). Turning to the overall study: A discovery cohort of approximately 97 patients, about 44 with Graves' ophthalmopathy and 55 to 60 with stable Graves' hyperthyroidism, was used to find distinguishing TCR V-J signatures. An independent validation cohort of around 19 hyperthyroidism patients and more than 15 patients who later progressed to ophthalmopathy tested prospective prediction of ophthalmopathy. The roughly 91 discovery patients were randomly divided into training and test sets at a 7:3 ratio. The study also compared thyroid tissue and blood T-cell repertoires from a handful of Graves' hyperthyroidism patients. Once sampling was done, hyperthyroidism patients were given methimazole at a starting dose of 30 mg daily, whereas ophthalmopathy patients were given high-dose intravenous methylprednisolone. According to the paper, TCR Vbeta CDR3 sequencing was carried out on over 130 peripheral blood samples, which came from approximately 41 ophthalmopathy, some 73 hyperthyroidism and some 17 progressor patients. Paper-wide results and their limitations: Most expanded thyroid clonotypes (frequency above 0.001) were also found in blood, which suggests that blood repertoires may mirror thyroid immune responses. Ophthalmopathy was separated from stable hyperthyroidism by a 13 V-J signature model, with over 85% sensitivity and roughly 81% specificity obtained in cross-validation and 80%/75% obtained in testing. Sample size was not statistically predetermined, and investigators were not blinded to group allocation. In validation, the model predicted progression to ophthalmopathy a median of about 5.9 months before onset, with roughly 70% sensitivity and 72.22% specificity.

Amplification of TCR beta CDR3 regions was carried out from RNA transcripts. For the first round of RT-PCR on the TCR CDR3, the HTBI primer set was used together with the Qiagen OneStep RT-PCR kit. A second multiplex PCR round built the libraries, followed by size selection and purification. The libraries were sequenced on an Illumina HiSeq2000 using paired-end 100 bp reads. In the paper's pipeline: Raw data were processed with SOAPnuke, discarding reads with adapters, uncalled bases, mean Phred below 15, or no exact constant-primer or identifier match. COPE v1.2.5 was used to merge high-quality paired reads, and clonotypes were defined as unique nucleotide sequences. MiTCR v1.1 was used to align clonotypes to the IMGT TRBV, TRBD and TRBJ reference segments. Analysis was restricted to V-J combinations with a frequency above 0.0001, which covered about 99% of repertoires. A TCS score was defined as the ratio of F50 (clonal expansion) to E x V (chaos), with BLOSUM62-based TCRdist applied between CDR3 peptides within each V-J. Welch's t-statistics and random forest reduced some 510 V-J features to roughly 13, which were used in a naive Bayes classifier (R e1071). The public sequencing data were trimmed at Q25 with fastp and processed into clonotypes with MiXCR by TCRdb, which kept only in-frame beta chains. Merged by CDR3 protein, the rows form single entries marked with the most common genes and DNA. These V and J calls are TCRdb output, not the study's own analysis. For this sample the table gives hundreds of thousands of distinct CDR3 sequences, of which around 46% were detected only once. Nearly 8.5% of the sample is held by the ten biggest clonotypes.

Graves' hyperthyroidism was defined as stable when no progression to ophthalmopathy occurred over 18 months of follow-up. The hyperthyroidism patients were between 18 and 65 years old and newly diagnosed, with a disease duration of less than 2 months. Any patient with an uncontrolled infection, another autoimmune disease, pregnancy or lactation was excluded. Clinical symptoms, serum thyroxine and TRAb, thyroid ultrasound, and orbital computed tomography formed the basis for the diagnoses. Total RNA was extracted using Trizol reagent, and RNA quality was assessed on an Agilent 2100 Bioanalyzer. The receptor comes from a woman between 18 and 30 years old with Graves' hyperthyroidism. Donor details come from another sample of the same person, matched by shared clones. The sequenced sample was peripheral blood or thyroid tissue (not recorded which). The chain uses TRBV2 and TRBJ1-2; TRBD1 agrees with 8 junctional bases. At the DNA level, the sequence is TGTGCCAGCAAAACGGGACAGGCTAACTATGGCTACACCTTC. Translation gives CASKTGQANYGYTF.